One sample yielded the 3 T cell receptor beta chains listed below, sequenced in a study of cytomegalovirus exposure and HLA in healthy donors. The PCR had 60 Vbeta and 13 Jbeta primers. Only in-frame clones appear in the TCRdb table, and some are missing; sequencing was by immunoSEQ multiplex PCR. The sample records 85,000 to 100,000 clones, about four fifths being singletons. What was sequenced was PBMCs. The receptors shown here come from a male donor in good health and CMV-seropositive.

The chain links TRBV13 to TRBJ2-7; TRBD1 agrees at 10 bases. CDR1 PRHDT and CDR2 FYEKMQ come from the germline V gene (reference sequence). V lost 4 bases to trimming and J lost 5 bases; unmatched junction nucleotides: 17. The CDR3 contains 18 residues. CDR3 region: CASSSMTGGHILFHEQYF. DNA of the CDR3: TGTGCCAGCAGCTCGATGACAGGGGGCCATATCCTCTTCCACGAGCAGTACTTC. The full variable domain, with the rest looked up from reference TRBV13 and TRBJ2-7, is AAGVIQSPRHLIKEKRETATLKCYPIPRHDTVYWYQQGPGQDPQFLISFYEKMQSDKGSIPDRFSAQQFSDYHSELNMSSLELGDSALYFCASSSMTGGHILFHEQYFGPGTRLTVT.

To note about this clone: Other DNA sequences in this sample translate to the same CDR3. The chain recombines TRBV7-9 with TRBJ1-2; D is undetermined. The germline V and J ends were trimmed by 6 bases and 2 bases, with 4 bases remaining between them. The CDR3 loop spans 11 amino acids. CDR1 is SEHNR, CDR2 FQNEAQ, per germline (reference sequence). The CDR3 is CASSSNYGYTF. The CDR3 DNA reads TGTGCCAGCAGTTCAAACTATGGCTACACCTTC.

The DNA of the CDR3 is TGCAGCGCCTCCGGGGGGCGAGGCTACGAGCAGTACTTC. Protein sequence: CSASGGRGYEQYF. The chain carries TRBV29-1 and TRBJ2-7, with D possibly being TRBD2 (7 bases). The CDR3 is 13 residues long. V was cut by 7 bases and J by 3 bases, with 16 bases left in between. Germline V lookup: CDR1 SQVTM, CDR2 ANQGSEA.